The rows below give T cell receptor beta chains drawn from one sample of a study of blood T cell repertoires in COVID-19. Assay used: immunoSEQ multiplex PCR; TCRdb lists only in-frame clones, some missing. The data show more than 150,000 clones, around 80% seen once. Sequencing input: PBMCs or T cells enriched from blood (not recorded which). The receptors shown here come from a woman aged 55 to 70 who had recovered from COVID-19. CDR3s include the opening cysteine and the closing phenylalanine or tryptophan. Each record gives: CDR3 DNA, CDR3 protein, D gene, J gene, clone size, V gene. A D gene is named only where the DNA matches it firmly. A row's size may be missing; if present it is once, few, many or a size class.

TGCGCCAGCAGCCAAGATCCAGTGCCCTCCTATGGCTACACCTTC,CASSQDPVPSYGYTF,-,TRBJ1-2,once,TRBV4-1
TGTGCCAGTAGCCGCGACAGGGGTGGTGAAAAACTGTTTTTT,CASSRDRGGEKLFF,TRBD1,TRBJ1-4,-,TRBV19
TGTGCCAGCAGCCAAGTCCCGCGCGTCGGGGGTGACGGCCCAGATACGCAGTATTTT,CASSQVPRVGGDGPDTQYF,-,TRBJ2-3,few,TRBV3-1/TRBV3-2
TGTGCCAGCAGGGTCGGTCTAGCAACTAATGAAAAACTGTTTTTT,CASRVGLATNEKLFF,-,TRBJ1-4,-,TRBV27
TGTGCCAGCAGACCAACAGGGGTCAACACCGGGGAGCTGTTTTTT,CASRPTGVNTGELFF,TRBD1,TRBJ2-2,-,TRBV2
TGTGCCAGCAGTGGGGACATGAACACTGAAGCTTTCTTT,CASSGDMNTEAFF,-,TRBJ1-1,-,TRBV2
TGCGCCAGCAGCCAAGAGCCGCTCGGAGTTCCTAACTATGGCTACACCTTC,CASSQEPLGVPNYGYTF,-,TRBJ1-2,few,TRBV4-1
TGCGCCAGCAGCTTGTCGCCCCGGAGGGCCGGGGAGCTGTTTTTT,CASSLSPRRAGELFF,-,TRBJ2-2,many,TRBV5-1
TGTGCCAGCAGTTACTCGACACCTCACAGTGGCTACACCTTC,CASSYSTPHSGYTF,-,TRBJ1-2,-,TRBV6-2/TRBV6-3
TGCGCCAGCAGCCAAGTTGGCAGGGGCTATGGCTACACCTTC,CASSQVGRGYGYTF,-,TRBJ1-2,few,TRBV4-1
TGTGCCAGCTCACAAGCGACCTATGGCTACACCTTC,CASSQATYGYTF,-,TRBJ1-2,-,TRBV18
TGTGCCAGCTCAGTCTCCGGGGACAGCCCTAACTATGGCTACACCTTC,CASSVSGDSPNYGYTF,TRBD1,TRBJ1-2,-,TRBV18
TGTGCCACCAGTCCTAGTACCACCGGGACTAGCGGGGATAGAGATACGCAGTATTTT,CATSPSTTGTSGDRDTQYF,TRBD2,TRBJ2-3,-,TRBV24-1
TGTGCCAGCAGCAAAGAGGAGAGGGGGGGTTGGAATTCACCCCTCCACTTT,CASSKEERGGWNSPLHF,-,TRBJ1-6,few,TRBV21-1
TGCGCCAGCAGCTTGGATCCTAGCGGGGGCTACAATGAGCAGTTCTTC,CASSLDPSGGYNEQFF,TRBD2,TRBJ2-1,-,TRBV5-1
TGTGCCAGCAGTGGCCCGAGGGCTTCCTATGGCTACACCTTC,CASSGPRASYGYTF,-,TRBJ1-2,-,TRBV2
TGTGCCAGCAGCCTTGGGACAGGGAGATTAGGCTACACCTTC,CASSLGTGRLGYTF,TRBD1,TRBJ1-2,-,TRBV6-5
TGTGCCAGCAGTACTCAGCGGGTGGCGAATACGCAGTATTTT,CASSTQRVANTQYF,-,TRBJ2-3,-,TRBV27
TGTGCCAGCAGCTTCCGGACTAGTCACACCGGGGAGCTGTTTTTT,CASSFRTSHTGELFF,TRBD2,TRBJ2-2,-,TRBV7-2
TGCGCCAGCAACGGGGGAGTCGGCACAGATACGCAGTATTTT,CASNGGVGTDTQYF,-,TRBJ2-3,-,TRBV10-2
TGTGCCAGCAGTTCCACCGGGACAGGGAATCGTGGCTACACCTTC,CASSSTGTGNRGYTF,TRBD1,TRBJ1-2,-,TRBV28
TGTGCCAGCAGATCGACAGTTCCACACTCCTACAATGAGCAGTTCTTC,CASRSTVPHSYNEQFF,-,TRBJ2-1,-,TRBV28
TGTGCCAGCAGTTTTAGTGGAGGGAGCGAGCAGTACTTC,CASSFSGGSEQYF,-,TRBJ2-7,-,TRBV27
TGTGCCAGCAGCCAAGATCTAGGACAGGGCTACGAGCAGTACTTC,CASSQDLGQGYEQYF,TRBD1,TRBJ2-7,once,TRBV3-1/TRBV3-2
TGTGCCAGCAGCCAAGATCACCGGGGGGTCGTTGGAAACACCATATATTTT,CASSQDHRGVVGNTIYF,-,TRBJ1-3,-,TRBV3-1/TRBV3-2
TGTGCCAGCAGCGTTCGACAGGGGACCGAAAACAATGAGCAGTTCTTC,CASSVRQGTENNEQFF,TRBD1,TRBJ2-1,-,TRBV9
TGTGCCAGCTCACCACCCTCAGGCGATGTGAGCAATCAGCCCCAGCATTTT,CASSPPSGDVSNQPQHF,-,TRBJ1-5,once,TRBV18
TGCGCCAGCAGCTTTAGCGGGAGCTCCTACAATGAGCAGTTCTTC,CASSFSGSSYNEQFF,TRBD2,TRBJ2-1,-,TRBV5-1
TGCGCCAGCAGTGAAGAGGGAAACTATGGCTACACCTTC,CASSEEGNYGYTF,-,TRBJ1-2,-,TRBV10-2
TGTGCCAGCAGCCCTACGTGGCGACAGGACGAGCAGTACTTC,CASSPTWRQDEQYF,-,TRBJ2-7,-,TRBV28
TGTGCCAGCAGCCAAGATGGGCGCGGGGCGAACACCGGGGAGCTGTTTTTT,CASSQDGRGANTGELFF,-,TRBJ2-2,-,TRBV4-2
TGTGCCAGCAGTACAGTAGCCGGGGAGGAAGGCACCTTC,CASSTVAGEEGTF,-,TRBJ1-2,-,TRBV6-6
TGTGCCAGCAGTGAGTTCGGACTACCGACCGATGAGCAGTTCTTC,CASSEFGLPTDEQFF,-,TRBJ2-1,-,TRBV27
TGTGCCAGCAGCCCCTCCGGGGAGGTCGGAAGGTATGGCTACACCTTC,CASSPSGEVGRYGYTF,-,TRBJ1-2,-,TRBV27
TGTGCCAGCAGTGGAGCAGGGGGCGGTCAGCCCCAGCATTTT,CASSGAGGGQPQHF,TRBD1,TRBJ1-5,-,TRBV2
TGTGCCAGCAGCCCAAAGACTAGCGGACAAAACATTCAGTACTTC,CASSPKTSGQNIQYF,TRBD2,TRBJ2-4,-,TRBV6-6
TGTGCCTGGAAGACAGGAGAAAGGGACATTCAGTACTTC,CAWKTGERDIQYF,-,TRBJ2-4,-,TRBV30